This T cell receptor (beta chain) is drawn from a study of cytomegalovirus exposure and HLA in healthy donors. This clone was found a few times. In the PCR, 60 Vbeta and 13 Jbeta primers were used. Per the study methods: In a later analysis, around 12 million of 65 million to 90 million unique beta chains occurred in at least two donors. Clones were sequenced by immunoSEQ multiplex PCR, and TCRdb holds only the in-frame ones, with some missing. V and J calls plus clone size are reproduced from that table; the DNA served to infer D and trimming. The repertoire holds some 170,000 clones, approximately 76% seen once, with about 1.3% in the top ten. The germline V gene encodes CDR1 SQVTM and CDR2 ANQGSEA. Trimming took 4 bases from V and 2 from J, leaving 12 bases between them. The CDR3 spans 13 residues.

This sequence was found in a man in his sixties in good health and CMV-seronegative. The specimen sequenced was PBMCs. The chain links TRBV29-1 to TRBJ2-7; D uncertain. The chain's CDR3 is CSVVRDSAYEQYF. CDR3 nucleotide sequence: TGCAGCGTTGTGAGAGATTCCGCCTACGAGCAGTACTTC.